Shown below are 17 T cell receptor beta chains from a single sample sequenced in a study of technical replicates of blood from a few donors. This table comes from immunoSEQ multiplex PCR, and its TCRdb copy is limited to in-frame clones, with some not included. The table includes 75,000 to 85,000 clones, 70% to 90% detected once. The sample consisted of PBMCs. Receptor source: a human donor in good health. Some clones in this sample may be carry-over from other donors' samples.

This clone was seen a handful of times. The chain uses TRBV7-9 and TRBJ2-7; maybe TRBD2 (5 bases). The CDR3 is made up of 15 amino acids. V lost 3 bases and J lost 0, with 12 bases in between. Germline V lookup: CDR1 SEHNR, CDR2 FQNEAQ (reference sequence). The CDR3 region is CASSFPGLSSYEQYF. CDR3 nucleotides: TGTGCCAGCAGCTTCCCAGGACTGAGCTCCTACGAGCAGTACTTC.

The rearrangement links TRBV29-1 to TRBJ2-6; possibly TRBD1 for D (6 bases). CDR1 is SQVTM and CDR2 is ANQGSEA in the germline V gene. This CDR3 contains 15 residues. The CDR3 sequence: CKGRGLRSGANVLTF. For the CDR3, the DNA is TGCAAAGGAAGGGGGTTACGCTCTGGGGCCAACGTCCTGACTTTC.

V usage is TRBV18 and J usage is TRBJ2-2, with D perhaps matching TRBD2 (5 bases). V lost 2 bases to trimming and J lost 8 bases, with 6 bases between them. Germline values: CDR1 KGHSH, CDR2 LQKENI. This CDR3 contains 12 residues. The CDR3 nucleotides are TGTGCCAGCTCACCAACGGGAGGGGAGCTGTTTTTT. The encoded protein is CASSPTGGELFF.

The chain links TRBV27 to TRBJ1-1; perhaps TRBD1 as D (6 bases). This CDR3 contains 11 residues. V dropped 5 bases and J dropped 9 bases, with 10 bases sitting between them. Germline V gene sequence: CDR1 MNHEY, CDR2 SMNVEV (reference sequence). The CDR3 nucleotides read TGTGCCAGCAGTCCTCAGGGGAAAGCTTTCTTT. As protein: CASSPQGKAFF.

The gene calls are TRBV5-6 and TRBJ2-1, with 9 bases matching TRBD2. This CDR3 is 15 amino acids long. Germline assignment: CDR1 SGHDT and CDR2 YYEEEE. Trimming took 5 bases from V and 2 from J; bases not matched to a gene: 5. This CDR3 reads CASRRRTSAYNEQFF. The CDR3 bases are TGTGCCAGCAGGCGAAGGACTAGCGCCTACAATGAGCAGTTCTTC.

This clone was counted a single time. The rearrangement joins TRBV14 to TRBJ2-3; no definite D call. With 0 bases removed from V and 2 bases from J, the gap between germline ends came to 9 bases. In germline, CDR1 is SGHDN, CDR2 FVKESK. This CDR3 is built from 15 residues. CDR3 amino acids: CASSQEISVTDTQYF. CDR3 nucleotide sequence: TGTGCCAGCAGCCAAGAAATCTCCGTCACAGATACGCAGTATTTT.

The chain couples TRBV25-1 to TRBJ2-7; weak D call: TRBD2 (6 bases). The germline V gene has CDR1 MGHDK and CDR2 SYGVNS. V was shortened by 4 bases and J by 7 bases, with 8 bases between the two germline ends. The CDR3 runs to 11 residues. Here the CDR3 reads CASSGGREQYF. DNA of the CDR3: TGTGCCAGCAGTGGGGGGAGGGAGCAGTACTTC.

This clone was found many times. The chain couples TRBV10-3 to TRBJ1-3; 8 nucleotides agree with TRBD1. V shed 4 bases, J shed 4 bases, and the junction held 3 bases outside the gene matches. This CDR3 is built from 14 residues. In germline, CDR1 is ENHRY, CDR2 SYGVKD. The CDR3 DNA sequence: TGTGCCATCAGTGTTGCAGGGGGCGGAAACACCATATATTTT. Its protein product is CAISVAGGGNTIYF.

This chain links TRBV20-1 with TRBJ2-7; D not resolved. The CDR3 is 11 residues long. CDR1 DFQATT and CDR2 SNEGSKA come from the germline V gene (reference sequence). With 6 bases removed from V and 2 bases from J, the gap between germline ends came to 8 bases. The CDR3 loop reads CSATRTYEQYF. Here the CDR3 DNA reads TGCAGTGCGACACGCACCTACGAGCAGTACTTC.

This clone was seen once. The chain links TRBV30 to TRBJ2-7, with 8 positions matching TRBD2. The germline V gene has CDR1 GTSNPN and CDR2 SVGIG (reference sequence). The CDR3 runs 12 residues. Losses at the gene ends were 5 bases for V and 7 bases for J; bases not matched to a gene: 7. In nucleotides, the CDR3 is TGTGCCTGGTCAGCGGGAGCGGGGGAGCAGTACTTC. This translates into CAWSAGAGEQYF.

The rearrangement links TRBV5-1 to TRBJ1-4, with TRBD1 identical over 7 bases. Germline CDR1 and CDR2: SGHRS and YFSETQ. This CDR3 spans 14 amino acids. Unmatched junction bases numbered 7, after V lost 4 bases and J lost 7 bases. The CDR3 sequence: CASSLGQAAEKLFF. DNA for the CDR3: TGCGCCAGCAGCCTCGGACAGGCGGCTGAAAAACTGTTTTTT.

V usage is TRBV5-5 and J usage is TRBJ1-4, with D unresolved. Trimming left V 4 bases short and J 6 bases short, with 16 bases between. The CDR3 extends over 15 amino acids. The germline gives CDR1 SGHKS, CDR2 YYEKEE (reference sequence). The CDR3 spells CASSPGWGGDEKLFF. For the CDR3, the DNA is TGTGCCAGCAGCCCCGGATGGGGAGGAGATGAAAAACTGTTTTTT.

The count of this clone is one. This chain uses TRBV4-1 with TRBJ1-1, with D maybe TRBD1 (6 bases). CDR3 length: 13 residues. The germline CDR1 and CDR2 sequences are MGHRA and YSYEKL. V lost 6 bases and J lost 4, with 12 bases in between. The CDR3 loop reads CASSLRGITEAFF. The DNA for the CDR3 is TGCGCCAGCAGTCTCAGGGGTATCACTGAAGCTTTCTTT.

This rearrangement joins TRBV15 to TRBJ2-3; a possible D gene is TRBD1 (5 bases). Trimming removed 0 bases at V and 3 bases at J, with 13 bases between. The CDR3 has 16 amino acids. Looked up from germline, CDR1 is LNHNV and CDR2 is YYDKDF (reference sequence). The CDR3 reads CATSRDRAGLTDTQYF. DNA of the CDR3: TGTGCCACCAGCAGAGATAGGGCAGGGCTTACAGATACGCAGTATTTT. Full variable domain (missing parts from reference TRBV15 and TRBJ2-3): DAMVIQNPRYQVTQFGKPVTLSCSQTLNHNVMYWYQQKSSQAPKLLFHYYDKDFNNEADTPDNFQSRRPNTSFCFLDIRSPGLGDTAMYLCATSRDRAGLTDTQYFGPGTRLTVL.

The J gene is TRBJ2-1, the V gene TRBV6-4, with 10 nucleotides matching TRBD2. The germline gives CDR1 MRHNA, CDR2 SNTAGT. With V trimmed by 0 bases and J by 9 bases, 8 bases remained unmatched. The CDR3 extends over 16 amino acids. The CDR3 region is CASSDSGTSEVSEQFF. DNA of the CDR3: TGTGCCAGCAGTGACTCGGGGACTAGCGAAGTAAGTGAGCAGTTCTTC.

CDR3 DNA: TGCGCCAGCAGCCAGGATGGACTAGCGGGATTGGATACGCAGTATTTT. As protein: CASSQDGLAGLDTQYF. V and J are TRBV4-1 and TRBJ2-3; 12 nucleotides line up with TRBD2. The CDR3 has 16 amino acids. V dropped 3 bases and J dropped 6; count of bases not matched to a gene: 7. The germline CDR1 and CDR2 sequences are MGHRA and YSYEKL.

This sequence joins TRBV2 and TRBJ2-1; TRBD2 agrees at 9 bases. Germline V CDR1 and CDR2: SNHLY, FYNNEI. The CDR3 is made up of 14 amino acids. The V segment lost 3 bases and the J segment 6 bases; nucleotides outside the gene matches: 3. The CDR3 sequence is CASSETSGTNEQFF. The CDR3 region has the DNA TGTGCCAGCAGTGAGACTAGCGGAACCAATGAGCAGTTCTTC.